The T cell receptor beta chain described here comes from a study of T cell repertoires in cytomegalovirus infection. The CDR3 contains 14 residues. The ends were cut back, 6 bases at V and 6 bases at J, with 15 bases in the middle. Note on this clonotype: Antigen: not known.

Study findings and constraints: Carriers of CMV and the relevant HLA type were discriminated by public TCR beta frequency.

Each CDR3 protein gets one entry after TCRdb re-called the reads with MiXCR. Of hundreds of thousands of distinct CDR3 sequences in the sample, roughly a third are singletons; the top ten hold around a sixth. The sequence derives from a human donor in good health (CMV status not recorded). Some clones in this sample may be carry-over from other donors' samples. Here the sequenced sample was cultured PBMCs, taken from culture after CMV antigen stimulation. V gene TRBV12-3 or TRBV12-4 combines with J gene TRBJ1-5; possibly TRBD1 for D (5 bases). The CDR3 loop is CASSQEGVGQPQHF. CDR3 sequence (DNA): TGTGCCAGCAGCCAAGAAGGGGTAGGTCAGCCCCAGCATTTT.